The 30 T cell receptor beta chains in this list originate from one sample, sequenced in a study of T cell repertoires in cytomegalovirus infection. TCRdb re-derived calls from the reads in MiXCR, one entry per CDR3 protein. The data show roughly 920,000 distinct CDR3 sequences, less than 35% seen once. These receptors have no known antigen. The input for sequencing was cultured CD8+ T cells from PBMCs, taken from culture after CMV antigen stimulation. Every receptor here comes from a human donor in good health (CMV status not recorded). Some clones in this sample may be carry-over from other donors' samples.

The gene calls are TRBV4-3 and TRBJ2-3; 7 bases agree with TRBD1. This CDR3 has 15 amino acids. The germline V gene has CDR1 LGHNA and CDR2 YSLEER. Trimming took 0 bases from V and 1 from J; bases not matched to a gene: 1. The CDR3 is CASSQDGQGTDTQYF. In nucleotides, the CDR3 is TGCGCCAGCAGCCAAGATGGACAGGGCACAGATACGCAGTATTTT.

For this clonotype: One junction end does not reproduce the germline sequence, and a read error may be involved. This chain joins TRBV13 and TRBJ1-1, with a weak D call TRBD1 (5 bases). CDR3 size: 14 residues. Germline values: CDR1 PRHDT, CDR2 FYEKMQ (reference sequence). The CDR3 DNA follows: TGCGCCAGCAGCTTTCGAGGGGCGGCACCCGGAGCTTTCTTT. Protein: CASSFRGAAPGAFF.

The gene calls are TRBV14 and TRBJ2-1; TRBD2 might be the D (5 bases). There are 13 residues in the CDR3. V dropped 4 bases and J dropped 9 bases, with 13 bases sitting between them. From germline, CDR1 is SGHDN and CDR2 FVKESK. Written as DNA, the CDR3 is TGTGCCAGCAGCCGGACTGCTCGGGGTGAGCAGTTCTTC. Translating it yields CASSRTARGEQFF.

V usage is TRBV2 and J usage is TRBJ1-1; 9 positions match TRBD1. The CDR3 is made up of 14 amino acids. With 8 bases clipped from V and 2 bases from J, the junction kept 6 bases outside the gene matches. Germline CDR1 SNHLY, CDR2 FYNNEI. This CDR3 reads CASGATGGNTEAFF. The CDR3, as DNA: TGTGCCAGCGGAGCGACAGGGGGTAACACTGAAGCTTTCTTT.

CDR3 region: CASSSDRERTYEQYV. In DNA form, the CDR3 reads TGTGCCAGCAGCTCGGACAGGGAAAGGACCTACGAGCAGTACGTC. The genes are TRBV7-9 and TRBJ2-7, with 8 bases matching TRBD1. Germline V gene lookup returns CDR1 SEHNR and CDR2 FQNEAQ (reference sequence). The CDR3 loop spans 15 amino acids. V was clipped by 4 bases and J by 2 bases; unmatched bases: 7.

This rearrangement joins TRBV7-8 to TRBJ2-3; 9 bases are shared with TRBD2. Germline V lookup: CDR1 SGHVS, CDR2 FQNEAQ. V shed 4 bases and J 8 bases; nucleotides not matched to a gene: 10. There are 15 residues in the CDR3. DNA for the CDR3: TGTGCCAGCAGCTCTCCGGGACTAGCAGTTGGTACGCAGTATTTT. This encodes CASSSPGLAVGTQYF. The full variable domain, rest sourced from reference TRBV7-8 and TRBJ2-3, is GAGVSQSPRYKVAKRGQDVALRCDPISGHVSLFWYQQALGQGPEFLTYFQNEAQLDKSGLPSDRFFAERPEGSVSTLKIQRTQQEDSAVYLCASSSPGLAVGTQYFGPGTRLTVL.

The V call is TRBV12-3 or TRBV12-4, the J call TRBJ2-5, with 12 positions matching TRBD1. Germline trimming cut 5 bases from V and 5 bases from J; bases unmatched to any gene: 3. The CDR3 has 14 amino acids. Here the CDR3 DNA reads TGTGCCAGCAGTGGGACAGGGGGCCGCGAGACCCAGTACTTC. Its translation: CASSGTGGRETQYF.

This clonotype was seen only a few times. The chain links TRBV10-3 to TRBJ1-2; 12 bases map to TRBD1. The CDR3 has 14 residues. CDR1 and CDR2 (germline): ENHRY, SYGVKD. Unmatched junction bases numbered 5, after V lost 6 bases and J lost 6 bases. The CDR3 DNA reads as TGTGCCATCAGCGACGGGACAGGGGGCGATGGCTACACCTTC. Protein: CAISDGTGGDGYTF.

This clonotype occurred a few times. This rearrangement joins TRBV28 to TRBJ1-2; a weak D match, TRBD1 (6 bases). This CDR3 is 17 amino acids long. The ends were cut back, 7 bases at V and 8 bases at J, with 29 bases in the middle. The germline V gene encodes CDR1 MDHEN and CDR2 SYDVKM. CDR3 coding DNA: TGTGCCAGCAATTTCAACACGGGGGCAGCCGAATGGGTCGGCTACACCTTC. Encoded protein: CASNFNTGAAEWVGYTF.

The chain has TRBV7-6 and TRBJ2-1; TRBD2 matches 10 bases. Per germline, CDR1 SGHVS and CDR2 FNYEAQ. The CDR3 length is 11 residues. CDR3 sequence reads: CASGGVREQFF. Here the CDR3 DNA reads TGTGCGAGCGGGGGGGTACGCGAGCAGTTCTTC. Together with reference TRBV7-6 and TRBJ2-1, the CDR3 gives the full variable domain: GAGVSQSPRYKVTKRGQDVALRCDPISGHVSLYWYRQALGQGPEFLTYFNYEAQQDKSGLPNDRFSAERPEGSISTLTIQRTEQRDSAMYRCASGGVREQFFGPGTRLTVL.

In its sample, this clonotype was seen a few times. Here the CDR3 reads CASRHRGRVTEAFF. The DNA for the CDR3 is TGTGCCAGCAGGCACAGGGGTCGGGTCACTGAAGCTTTCTTT. J is TRBJ1-1 and V is TRBV6-6; 7 positions match TRBD1. The CDR3 extends over 14 amino acids. Germline trimming cut 6 bases from V and 4 bases from J; bases unmatched to any gene: 8. In germline, CDR1 is MNHNY, CDR2 SVGAGI (reference sequence).

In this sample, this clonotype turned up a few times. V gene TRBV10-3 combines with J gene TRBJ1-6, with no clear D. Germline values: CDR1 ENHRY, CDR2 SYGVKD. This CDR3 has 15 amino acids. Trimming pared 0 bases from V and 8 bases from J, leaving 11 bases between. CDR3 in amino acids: CAISESPGPDSPLHF. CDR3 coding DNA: TGTGCCATCAGTGAGTCCCCCGGCCCTGATTCACCCCTCCACTTT.

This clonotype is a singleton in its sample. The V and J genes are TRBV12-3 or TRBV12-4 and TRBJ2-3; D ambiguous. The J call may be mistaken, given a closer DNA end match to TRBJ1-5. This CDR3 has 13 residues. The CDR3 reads CASSIASTDTQHF. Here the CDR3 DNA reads TGTGCCAGCAGTATTGCTTCCACAGATACGCAGCATTTT.

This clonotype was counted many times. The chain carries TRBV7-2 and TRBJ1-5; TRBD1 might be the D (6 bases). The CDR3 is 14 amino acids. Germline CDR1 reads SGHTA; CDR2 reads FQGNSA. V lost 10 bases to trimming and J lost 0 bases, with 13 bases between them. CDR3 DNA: TGTGCCAACAAAGGGGGGGGTAGCAATCAGCCCCAGCATTTT. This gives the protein CANKGGGSNQPQHF.

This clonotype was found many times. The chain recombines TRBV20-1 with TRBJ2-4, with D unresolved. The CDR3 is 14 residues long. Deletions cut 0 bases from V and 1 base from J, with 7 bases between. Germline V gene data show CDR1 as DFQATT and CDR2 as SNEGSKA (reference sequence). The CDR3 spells CSAREWLAKNIQYF. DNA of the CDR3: TGCAGTGCTAGAGAATGGCTTGCCAAAAACATTCAGTACTTC.

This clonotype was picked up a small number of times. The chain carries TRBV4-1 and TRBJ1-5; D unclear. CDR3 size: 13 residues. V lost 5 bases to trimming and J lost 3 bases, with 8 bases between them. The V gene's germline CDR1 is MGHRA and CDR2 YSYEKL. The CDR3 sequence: CASSAALNQPQHF. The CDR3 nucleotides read TGCGCCAGCAGCGCAGCCCTCAATCAGCCCCAGCATTTT.

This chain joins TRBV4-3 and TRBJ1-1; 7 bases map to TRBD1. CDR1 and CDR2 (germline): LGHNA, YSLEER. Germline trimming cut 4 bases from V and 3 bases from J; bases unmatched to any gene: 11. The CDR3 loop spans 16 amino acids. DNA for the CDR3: TGCGCCAGCAGCCCCGGGACAGCCCCGAGGGACACTGAAGCTTTCTTT. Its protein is CASSPGTAPRDTEAFF.

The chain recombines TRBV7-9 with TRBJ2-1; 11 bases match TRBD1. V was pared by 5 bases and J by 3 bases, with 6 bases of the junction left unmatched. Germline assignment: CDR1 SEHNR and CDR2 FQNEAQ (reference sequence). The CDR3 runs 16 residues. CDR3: CASSPVGQGDYNEQFF. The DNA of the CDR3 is TGTGCCAGCAGCCCTGTGGGACAGGGGGACTACAATGAGCAGTTCTTC.

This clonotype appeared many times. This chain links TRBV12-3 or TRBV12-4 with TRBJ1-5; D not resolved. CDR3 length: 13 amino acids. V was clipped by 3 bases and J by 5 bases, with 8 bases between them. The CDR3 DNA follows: TGTGCCAGCAGTTTGGCCCCGCATCAGCCCCAGCATTTT. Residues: CASSLAPHQPQHF.

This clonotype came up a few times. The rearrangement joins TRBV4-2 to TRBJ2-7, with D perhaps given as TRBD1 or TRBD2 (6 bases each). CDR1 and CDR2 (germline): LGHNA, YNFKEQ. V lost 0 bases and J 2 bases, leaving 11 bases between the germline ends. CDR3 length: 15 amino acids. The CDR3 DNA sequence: TGTGCCAGCAGCCAAGATCGGGGGCTTCCCTACGAGCAGTACTTC. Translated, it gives CASSQDRGLPYEQYF.

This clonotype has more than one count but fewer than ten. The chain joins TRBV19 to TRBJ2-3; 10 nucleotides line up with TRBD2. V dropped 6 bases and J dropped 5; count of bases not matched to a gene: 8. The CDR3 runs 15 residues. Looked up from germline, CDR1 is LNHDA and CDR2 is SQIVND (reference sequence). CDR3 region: CASSLERGGLDTQYF. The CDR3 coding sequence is TGTGCCAGTAGCTTGGAGCGGGGGGGCCTAGATACGCAGTATTTT.

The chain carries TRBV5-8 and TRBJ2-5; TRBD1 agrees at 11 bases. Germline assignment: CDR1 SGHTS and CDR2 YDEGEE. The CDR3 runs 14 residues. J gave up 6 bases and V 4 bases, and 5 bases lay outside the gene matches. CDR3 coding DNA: TGTGCCAGCAGCGGGGGACAGGGGGAAAAGACCCAGTACTTC. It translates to CASSGGQGEKTQYF. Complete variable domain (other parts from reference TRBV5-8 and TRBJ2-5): EAGVTQSPTHLIKTRGQQATLRCSPISGHTSVYWYQQALGLGLQFLLWYDEGEERNRGNFPPRFSGRQFPNYSSELNVNALELEDSALYLCASSGGQGEKTQYFGPGTRLLVL.

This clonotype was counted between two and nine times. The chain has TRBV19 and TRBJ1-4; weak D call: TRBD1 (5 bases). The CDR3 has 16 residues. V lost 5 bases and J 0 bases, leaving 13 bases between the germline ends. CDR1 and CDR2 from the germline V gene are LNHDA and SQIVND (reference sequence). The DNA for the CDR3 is TGTGCCAGTAGTCCGCTTCGGGGGGCAACTAATGAAAAACTGTTTTTT. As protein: CASSPLRGATNEKLFF.

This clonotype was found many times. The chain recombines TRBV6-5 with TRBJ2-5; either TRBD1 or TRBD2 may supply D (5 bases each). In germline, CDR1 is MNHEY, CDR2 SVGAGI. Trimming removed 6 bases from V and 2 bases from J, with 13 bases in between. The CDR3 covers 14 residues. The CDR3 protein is CASSYRGGQETQYF. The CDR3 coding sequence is TGTGCCAGCAGCTACCGGGGCGGGCAAGAGACCCAGTACTTC.

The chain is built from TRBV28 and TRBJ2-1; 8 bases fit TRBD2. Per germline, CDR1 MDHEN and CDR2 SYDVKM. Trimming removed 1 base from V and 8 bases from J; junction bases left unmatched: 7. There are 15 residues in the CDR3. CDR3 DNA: TGTGCCAGCAGTTTATTCGGGGGGGCCAGGGATGAGCAGTTCTTC. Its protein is CASSLFGGARDEQFF.

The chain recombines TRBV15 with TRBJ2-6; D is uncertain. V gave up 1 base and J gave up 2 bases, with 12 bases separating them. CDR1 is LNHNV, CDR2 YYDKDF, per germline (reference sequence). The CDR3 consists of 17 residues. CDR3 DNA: TGTGCCACCAGCAGAGCAGGCGCCGGAGCTGGGGCCAACGTCCTGACTTTC. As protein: CATSRAGAGAGANVLTF.

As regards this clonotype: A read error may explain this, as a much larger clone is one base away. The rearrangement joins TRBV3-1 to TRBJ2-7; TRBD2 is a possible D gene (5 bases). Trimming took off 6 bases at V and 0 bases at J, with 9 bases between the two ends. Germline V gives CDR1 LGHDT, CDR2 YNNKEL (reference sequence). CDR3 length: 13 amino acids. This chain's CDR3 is CASRPGNSYEQYF. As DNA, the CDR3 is TGTGCCAGCAGACCCGGGAACTCCTACGAGCAGTACTTC.

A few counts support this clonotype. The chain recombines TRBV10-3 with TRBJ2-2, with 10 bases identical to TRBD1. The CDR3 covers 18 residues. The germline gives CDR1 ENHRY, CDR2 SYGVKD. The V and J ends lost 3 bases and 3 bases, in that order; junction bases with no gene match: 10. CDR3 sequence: CAISDPTSGTGDTGELFF. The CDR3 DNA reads TGTGCCATCAGTGACCCTACCTCCGGGACAGGGGACACCGGGGAGCTGTTTTTT.

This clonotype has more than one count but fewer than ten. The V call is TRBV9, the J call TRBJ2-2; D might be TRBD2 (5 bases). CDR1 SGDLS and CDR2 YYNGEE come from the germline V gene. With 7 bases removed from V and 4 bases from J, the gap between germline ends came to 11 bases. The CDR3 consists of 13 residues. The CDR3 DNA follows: TGTGCCAGCGAGGGCCTTATCACCGGGGAGCTGTTTTTT. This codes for CASEGLITGELFF.

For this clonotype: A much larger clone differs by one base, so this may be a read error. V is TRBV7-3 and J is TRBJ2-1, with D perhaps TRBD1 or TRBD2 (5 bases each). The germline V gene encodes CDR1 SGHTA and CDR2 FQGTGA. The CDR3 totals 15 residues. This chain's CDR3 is CVSSLKGSSYNEQFF. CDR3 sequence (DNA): TGTGTCAGCAGCTTAAAGGGGAGCTCCTACAATGAGCAGTTCTTC. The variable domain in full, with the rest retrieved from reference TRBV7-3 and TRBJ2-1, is GAGVSQTPSNKVTEKGKYVELRCDPISGHTALYWYRQSLGQGPEFLIYFQGTGAADDSGLPNDRFFAVRPEGSVSTLKIQRTERGDSAVYLCVSSLKGSSYNEQFFGPGTRLTVL.